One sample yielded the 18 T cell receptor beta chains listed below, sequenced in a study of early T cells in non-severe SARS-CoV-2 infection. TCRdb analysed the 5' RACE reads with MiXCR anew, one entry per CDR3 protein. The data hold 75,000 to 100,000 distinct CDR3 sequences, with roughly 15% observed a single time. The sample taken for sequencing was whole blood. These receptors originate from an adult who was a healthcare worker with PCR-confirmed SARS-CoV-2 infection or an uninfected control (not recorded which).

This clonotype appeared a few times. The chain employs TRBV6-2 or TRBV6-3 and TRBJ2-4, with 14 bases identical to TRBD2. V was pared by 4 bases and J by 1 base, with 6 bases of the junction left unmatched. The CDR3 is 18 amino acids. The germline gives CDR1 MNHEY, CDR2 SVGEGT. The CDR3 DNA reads TGTGCCAGCAGTTCCCCGGGACTAGCGGGAGATGCCAAAAACATTCAGTACTTC. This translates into CASSSPGLAGDAKNIQYF.

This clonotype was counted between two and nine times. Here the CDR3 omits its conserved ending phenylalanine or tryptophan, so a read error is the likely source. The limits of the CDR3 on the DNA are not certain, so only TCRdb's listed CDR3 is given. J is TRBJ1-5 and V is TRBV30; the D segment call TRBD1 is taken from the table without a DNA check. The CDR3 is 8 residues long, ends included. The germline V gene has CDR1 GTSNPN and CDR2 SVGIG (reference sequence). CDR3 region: CAWNHRPA.

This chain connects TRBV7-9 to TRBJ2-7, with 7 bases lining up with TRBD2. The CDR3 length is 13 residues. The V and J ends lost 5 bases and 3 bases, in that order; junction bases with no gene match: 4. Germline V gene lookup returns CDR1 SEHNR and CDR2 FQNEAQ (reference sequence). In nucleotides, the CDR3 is TGTGCCAGCAGCGGGAGGGCCCTCTACGAGCAGTACTTC. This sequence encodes CASSGRALYEQYF. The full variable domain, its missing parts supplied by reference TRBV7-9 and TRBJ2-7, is DTGVSQNPRHKITKRGQNVTFRCDPISEHNRLYWYRQTLGQGPEFLTYFQNEAQLEKSRLLSDRFSAERPKGSFSTLEIQRTEQGDSAMYLCASSGRALYEQYFGPGTRLTVT.

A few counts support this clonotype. CDR3 nucleotide sequence: TGTGCCCCCGAGGCGACCCTCACAGATACGCAGTATTTT. It codes for CAPEATLTDTQYF. The chain couples TRBV7-9 to TRBJ2-3; the D is unclear. This CDR3 is built from 13 residues. V was clipped by 11 bases and J by 2 bases, with 14 bases between them. Germline CDR1 SEHNR, CDR2 FQNEAQ (reference sequence).

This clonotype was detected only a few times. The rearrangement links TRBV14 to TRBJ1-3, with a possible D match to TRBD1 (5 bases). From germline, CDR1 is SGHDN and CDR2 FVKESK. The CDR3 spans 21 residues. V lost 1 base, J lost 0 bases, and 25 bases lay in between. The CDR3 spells CASSQVWRGNILSSSGNTIYF. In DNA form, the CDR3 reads TGTGCCAGCAGCCAAGTTTGGAGGGGAAACATATTAAGCAGCTCTGGAAACACCATATATTTT.

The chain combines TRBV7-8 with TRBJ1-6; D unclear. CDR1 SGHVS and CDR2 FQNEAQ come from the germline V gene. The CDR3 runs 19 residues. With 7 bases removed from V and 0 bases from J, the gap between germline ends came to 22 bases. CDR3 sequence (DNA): TGTGCCAGCACAAACGCCCAGGACCGCTTAAGCTCCTATAATTCACCCCTCCACTTT. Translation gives CASTNAQDRLSSYNSPLHF.

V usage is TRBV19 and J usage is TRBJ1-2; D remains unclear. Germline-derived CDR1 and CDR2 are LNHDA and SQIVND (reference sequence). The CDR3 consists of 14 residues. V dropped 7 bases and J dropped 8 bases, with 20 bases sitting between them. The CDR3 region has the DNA TGTGCCAGTATGCGGGCCCGCGAAGGTGGCGGCTACACCTTC. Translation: CASMRAREGGGYTF.

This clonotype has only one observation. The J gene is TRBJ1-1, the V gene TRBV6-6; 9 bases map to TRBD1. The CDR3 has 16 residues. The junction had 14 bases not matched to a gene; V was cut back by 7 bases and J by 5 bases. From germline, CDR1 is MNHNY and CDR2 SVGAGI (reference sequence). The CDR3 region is CASTEGTGNLFTEAFF. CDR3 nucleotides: TGTGCCAGCACCGAGGGGACAGGGAATCTCTTTACTGAAGCTTTCTTT.

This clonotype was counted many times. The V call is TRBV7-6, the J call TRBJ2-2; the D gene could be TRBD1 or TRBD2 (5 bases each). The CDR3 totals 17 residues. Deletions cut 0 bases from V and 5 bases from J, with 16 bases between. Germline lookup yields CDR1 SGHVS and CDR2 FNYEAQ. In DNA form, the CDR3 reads TGTGCCAGCAGCTTAGCGATGGGGGAATCTCCAACCGGGGAGCTGTTTTTT. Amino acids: CASSLAMGESPTGELFF.

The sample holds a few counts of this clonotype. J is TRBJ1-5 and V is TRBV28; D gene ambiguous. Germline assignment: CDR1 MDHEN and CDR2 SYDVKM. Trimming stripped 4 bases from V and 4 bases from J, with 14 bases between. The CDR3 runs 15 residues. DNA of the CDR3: TGTGCCAGCAGTTCAACTGGTGGACGAAATCAGCCCCAGCATTTT. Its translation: CASSSTGGRNQPQHF.

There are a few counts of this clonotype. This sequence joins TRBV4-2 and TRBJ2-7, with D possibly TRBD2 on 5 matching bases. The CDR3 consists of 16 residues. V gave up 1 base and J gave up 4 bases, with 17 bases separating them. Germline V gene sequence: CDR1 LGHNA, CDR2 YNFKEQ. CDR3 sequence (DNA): TGTGCCAGCAGCCAAGCTGTAGGTAGCGACGCTTACGAGCAGTACTTC. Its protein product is CASSQAVGSDAYEQYF.

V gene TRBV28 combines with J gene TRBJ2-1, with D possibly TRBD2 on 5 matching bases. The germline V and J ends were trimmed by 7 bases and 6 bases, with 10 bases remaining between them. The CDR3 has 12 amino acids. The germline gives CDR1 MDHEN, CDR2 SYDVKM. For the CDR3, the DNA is TGTGCCAGCACCCTAAGCGGCAATGAGCAGTTCTTC. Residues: CASTLSGNEQFF.

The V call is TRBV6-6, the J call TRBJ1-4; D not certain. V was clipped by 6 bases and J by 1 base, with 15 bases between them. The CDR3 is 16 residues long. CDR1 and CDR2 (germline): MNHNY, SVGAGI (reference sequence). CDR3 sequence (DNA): TGTGCCAGCAGCCCGACCGGGGTACTAACTAATGAAAAACTGTTTTTT. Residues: CASSPTGVLTNEKLFF.

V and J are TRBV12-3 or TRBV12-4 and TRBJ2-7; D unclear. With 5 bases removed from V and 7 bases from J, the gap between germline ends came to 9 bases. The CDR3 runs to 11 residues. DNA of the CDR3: TGTGCCAGCAGTGCCATCGGGGAGCAGTACTTC. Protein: CASSAIGEQYF.

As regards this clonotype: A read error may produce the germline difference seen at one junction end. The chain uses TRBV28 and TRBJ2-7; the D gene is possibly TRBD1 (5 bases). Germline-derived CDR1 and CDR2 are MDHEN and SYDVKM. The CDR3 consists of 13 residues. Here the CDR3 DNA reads TGTGCCAGCAGCCGGTACAGGTCCTACGAGCATTACTTC. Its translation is CASSRYRSYEHYF.

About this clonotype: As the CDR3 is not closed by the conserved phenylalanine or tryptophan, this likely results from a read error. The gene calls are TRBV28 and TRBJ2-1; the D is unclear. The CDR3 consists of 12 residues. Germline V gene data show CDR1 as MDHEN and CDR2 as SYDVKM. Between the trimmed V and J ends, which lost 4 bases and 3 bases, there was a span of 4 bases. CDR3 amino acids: CASSSHYNEQFS. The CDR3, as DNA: TGTGCCAGCAGTTCCCACTACAATGAGCAGTTCTCC.

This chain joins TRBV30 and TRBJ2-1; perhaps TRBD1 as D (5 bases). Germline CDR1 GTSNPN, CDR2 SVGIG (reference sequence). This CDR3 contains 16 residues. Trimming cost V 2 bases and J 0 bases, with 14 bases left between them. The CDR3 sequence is CAWSHGADSSYNEQFF. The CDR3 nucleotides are TGTGCCTGGAGTCATGGGGCGGATTCCTCCTACAATGAGCAGTTCTTC.

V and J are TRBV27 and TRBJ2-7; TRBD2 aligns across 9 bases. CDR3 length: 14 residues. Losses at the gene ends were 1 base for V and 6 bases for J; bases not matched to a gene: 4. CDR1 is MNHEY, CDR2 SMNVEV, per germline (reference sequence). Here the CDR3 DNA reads TGTGCCAGCAGTTTATTAGCGGGAGTACGCGAGCAGTACTTC. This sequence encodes CASSLLAGVREQYF.